This TCR beta chain appears in the sequencing data of a study of regulatory T cells in long-lasting Graves disease. The study's findings and limits: Persistent cases favored TRBV28, TRBJ1-2 and TRBJ2-5. Patients with persistent disease shared 2,500 or so public clonotypes, outpacing the roughly 970 shared by new patients.

In this sample, this clonotype turned up many times. The antigen is not known. Time point of the sample: newly diagnosed GD, antithyroid drugs for less than 3 months. The authors made the TCR library using RNA they extracted from PBMCs. Building the TCR beta libraries relied on iRepertoire HTBI primers, and CDR3 regions underwent Arm-PCR. In TCRdb, the multiplex PCR reads were re-called with MiXCR into one record per CDR3 protein. The sample has 550,000 to 700,000 distinct CDR3 sequences, roughly a sixth seen once; the top ten hold about 12%. Losses at the gene ends were 5 bases for V and 7 bases for J; bases not matched to a gene: 7. CDR1 MNHNS and CDR2 SASEGT come from the germline V gene. The CDR3 consists of 15 residues. The sample was also linked to a second study, of T cells in Graves' hyperthyroidism and ophthalmopathy. From that report: TCR CDR3 regions were first amplified by RT-PCR with HTBI primers.

The rearrangement joins TRBV6-1 to TRBJ2-2; 10 bases line up with TRBD2. This clonotype originated in a man aged 18 to 29 with Graves disease. This specimen consisted of peripheral blood mononuclear cells (PBMCs), obtained at new diagnosis, from a patient treated with antithyroid drugs. CDR3 DNA sequence: TGTGCCAGCAGTCCAAGCGGGAGGGCCTACGGGGAGCTGTTTTTT. Translation gives CASSPSGRAYGELFF.